A single TCR beta chain is shown here with its context. As yet, its antigen is unknown. This sample is drawn from a study of OX40 agonist ivuxolimab in advanced cancers. About the research overall: Ivuxolimab, which patients received intravenously every 2 weeks, was dosed at 0.01 to 10 mg/kg. Study results and limitations: Some of the nonresponding patients also showed low levels of normalized T-cell clonal expansion.

The length of the CDR3 is 13 residues. The ends were cut back, 1 base at V and 1 base at J, with 5 bases in the middle. Germline assignment: CDR1 SGHAT and CDR2 FQNNGV. Profiling relied on immunoSEQ multiplex PCR, and the TCRdb table lists in-frame clones only, not all of them. The table includes some 65,000 clones, 85% detected once. The chain links TRBV11-2 to TRBJ2-7; D not resolved. The sample was CD4+ or CD8+ T cells sorted from blood, taken in a trial of the OX40 agonist ivuxolimab. The receptor comes from an adult with an advanced solid tumor such as melanoma, head and neck, liver or kidney cancer. The CDR3 loop reads CASSLGPSYEQYF. Written as DNA, the CDR3 is TGTGCCAGCAGCTTAGGACCTTCCTACGAGCAGTACTTC.